A selection of T cell receptor beta chains follows, all from one sample in a study of cytomegalovirus exposure and HLA in healthy donors. Produced via immunoSEQ multiplex PCR; TCRdb's table is partial and in-frame only. The sample consists of 100,000 to 150,000 clones, around three quarters of them appearing once. Sequencing used PBMCs. Source of these receptors: a man aged 35 to 55 in good health and CMV-seronegative. Both conserved end residues are part of each CDR3. Each record gives: clone size, V gene, D gene, J gene, CDR3 DNA, CDR3 protein. The D gene is left open where the match is weak. Size tells how often a clone was seen (once, few, many) or the class of an expanded clone, and some rows leave it out.

clone_size: NA; v_call: TRBV5-1; d_call: TRBD1; j_call: TRBJ2-7; cdr3_nt: TGCGCCAGCAGCCCTTGGGGACAGGTTTACGAGCAGTACTTC; cdr3_aa: CASSPWGQVYEQYF
clone_size: NA; v_call: TRBV9; d_call: TRBD1; j_call: TRBJ2-7; cdr3_nt: TGTGCCAGCAGCGTATACGGGACAGGGGACTACGAGCAGTACTTC; cdr3_aa: CASSVYGTGDYEQYF
clone_size: NA; v_call: TRBV5-1; d_call: NA; j_call: TRBJ2-1; cdr3_nt: TGCGCCAGCAGCAGCGCCTCAACCTACAATGAGCAGTTCTTC; cdr3_aa: CASSSASTYNEQFF
clone_size: few; v_call: TRBV7-3; d_call: NA; j_call: TRBJ2-3; cdr3_nt: TGTGCCAGCAGTCCAACGGGAACCTGGGATACGCAGTATTTT; cdr3_aa: CASSPTGTWDTQYF
clone_size: NA; v_call: TRBV6-4; d_call: TRBD2; j_call: TRBJ2-5; cdr3_nt: TGTGCCAGCAGTGCCGGACTAGCGGAACGTAGGGAGACCCAGTACTTC; cdr3_aa: CASSAGLAERRETQYF
clone_size: NA; v_call: TRBV29-1; d_call: NA; j_call: TRBJ2-7; cdr3_nt: TGCAGCGTTGAAATTCTTAGGGGGGGCGAGCAGTACTTC; cdr3_aa: CSVEILRGGEQYF
clone_size: NA; v_call: TRBV5-6; d_call: TRBD1; j_call: TRBJ2-2; cdr3_nt: TGTGCCAGCAGCTTGGGCAGGGGGCATACCGGGGAGCTGTTTTTT; cdr3_aa: CASSLGRGHTGELFF
clone_size: NA; v_call: TRBV5-1; d_call: NA; j_call: TRBJ2-1; cdr3_nt: TGCGCCAGCAGCTTGACGGCCAGGGGGGTGAATGAGCAGTTCTTC; cdr3_aa: CASSLTARGVNEQFF
clone_size: NA; v_call: TRBV12-5; d_call: TRBD2; j_call: TRBJ2-1; cdr3_nt: TGTGCTAGTGGTTTGGTCCTAGCGGGAGGGCCGGTTGAGCAGTTCTTC; cdr3_aa: CASGLVLAGGPVEQFF
clone_size: NA; v_call: TRBV29-1; d_call: TRBD2; j_call: TRBJ2-3; cdr3_nt: TGCAGCGTTGAAGAGGAACTAGCGGCCTTCACAGATACGCAGTATTTT; cdr3_aa: CSVEEELAAFTDTQYF
clone_size: few; v_call: TRBV5-1; d_call: NA; j_call: TRBJ2-5; cdr3_nt: TGCGCCAGCAGCATACAGGGTAGGCAAGAGACCCAGTACTTC; cdr3_aa: CASSIQGRQETQYF
clone_size: NA; v_call: TRBV5-1; d_call: NA; j_call: TRBJ1-1; cdr3_nt: TGCGCCAGCAGCTTTGACAGAAACACTGAAGCTTTCTTT; cdr3_aa: CASSFDRNTEAFF
clone_size: once; v_call: TRBV7-2; d_call: TRBD2; j_call: TRBJ2-5; cdr3_nt: TGTGCCAGCAGCTCCGTAGCGGGCAACCAAGAGACCCAGTACTTC; cdr3_aa: CASSSVAGNQETQYF
clone_size: NA; v_call: TRBV19; d_call: TRBD2; j_call: TRBJ2-7; cdr3_nt: TGTGCCAGTAGTCGTTCCGGGACTAGCGGGAGGGAGCAGTACTTC; cdr3_aa: CASSRSGTSGREQYF
clone_size: few; v_call: TRBV11-2; d_call: TRBD2; j_call: TRBJ2-7; cdr3_nt: TGTGCCAGCAGCTTAGATCTAAGTGGGGGGTCGGGGGGGACCTACGAGCAGTACTTC; cdr3_aa: CASSLDLSGGSGGTYEQYF
clone_size: NA; v_call: TRBV6-1; d_call: NA; j_call: TRBJ2-2; cdr3_nt: TGTGCCGGTGTAGGGAGTACCTACACCGGGGAGCTGTTTTTT; cdr3_aa: CAGVGSTYTGELFF
clone_size: NA; v_call: TRBV19; d_call: NA; j_call: TRBJ2-5; cdr3_nt: TGTGCCAGTAGTTTCCTTCCATCGAGATACCAAGAGACCCAGTACTTC; cdr3_aa: CASSFLPSRYQETQYF
clone_size: NA; v_call: TRBV4-1; d_call: TRBD2; j_call: TRBJ2-5; cdr3_nt: TGCGCCAGCAGCCCTCTAGCGGGAAGGGAGCGAGAGACCCAGTACTTC; cdr3_aa: CASSPLAGRERETQYF
clone_size: NA; v_call: TRBV27; d_call: TRBD2; j_call: TRBJ2-1; cdr3_nt: TGTGCCAGCAGTTGGGGACTAGCGGGAGGACACCCCTCCAATGAGCAGTTCTTC; cdr3_aa: CASSWGLAGGHPSNEQFF
clone_size: NA; v_call: TRBV11-2; d_call: NA; j_call: TRBJ2-5; cdr3_nt: TGTGCCAGCAGCTTAGAAGGGAGCTTGGCAGAGACCCAGTACTTC; cdr3_aa: CASSLEGSLAETQYF
clone_size: NA; v_call: TRBV19; d_call: NA; j_call: TRBJ1-2; cdr3_nt: TGTGCCAGTATGGAGAACTATGGCTACACCTTC; cdr3_aa: CASMENYGYTF
clone_size: NA; v_call: TRBV5-1; d_call: TRBD1; j_call: TRBJ2-3; cdr3_nt: TGCGCCAGCAGCGAAGGACAGGGGCCCACAGATACGCAGTATTTT; cdr3_aa: CASSEGQGPTDTQYF
clone_size: NA; v_call: TRBV28; d_call: NA; j_call: TRBJ1-2; cdr3_nt: TGTGCCAGCAGTAGGGGGGGCGCCCAATTTTATGGCTACACCTTC; cdr3_aa: CASSRGGAQFYGYTF
clone_size: NA; v_call: TRBV11-2; d_call: NA; j_call: TRBJ2-7; cdr3_nt: TGTGCCAGCAGCTTAGAGGGAGCGGAGCAGTACTTC; cdr3_aa: CASSLEGAEQYF
clone_size: NA; v_call: TRBV6-4; d_call: NA; j_call: TRBJ1-1; cdr3_nt: TGTGCCAGCAGTGCGGGAGAGAACACTGAAGCTTTCTTT; cdr3_aa: CASSAGENTEAFF
clone_size: NA; v_call: TRBV4-2; d_call: NA; j_call: TRBJ1-5; cdr3_nt: TGTGCCAGCAGCCAAGATAGGGAGTCGAGCAATCAGCCCCAGCATTTT; cdr3_aa: CASSQDRESSNQPQHF
clone_size: NA; v_call: TRBV25-1; d_call: NA; j_call: TRBJ1-6; cdr3_nt: TGTGCCAGCAGTGGTCAGGGAAGTTCCTATAATTCACCCCTCCACTTT; cdr3_aa: CASSGQGSSYNSPLHF
clone_size: few; v_call: TRBV28; d_call: NA; j_call: TRBJ2-1; cdr3_nt: TGTGCCAGCAGTTTATCAGGGTTAAGGGGCACCTACAATGAGCAGTTCTTC; cdr3_aa: CASSLSGLRGTYNEQFF
clone_size: NA; v_call: TRBV6-1; d_call: NA; j_call: TRBJ2-5; cdr3_nt: TGTGCCAGCAGTGAAGGTCCTTTGCGGAGTCAAGAGACCCAGTACTTC; cdr3_aa: CASSEGPLRSQETQYF
clone_size: few; v_call: TRBV19; d_call: NA; j_call: TRBJ1-5; cdr3_nt: TGTGCCAGTAGTATTACAGGGCCCAATCAGCCCCAGCATTTT; cdr3_aa: CASSITGPNQPQHF
clone_size: NA; v_call: TRBV10-3; d_call: TRBD1; j_call: TRBJ1-5; cdr3_nt: TGTGCCATCAGTGAGTGGTTTCCGGGACAGCACAATCAGCCCCAGCATTTT; cdr3_aa: CAISEWFPGQHNQPQHF
clone_size: NA; v_call: TRBV28; d_call: TRBD2; j_call: TRBJ2-7; cdr3_nt: TGTGCCACCATTGGGAGGACTAGCGTCTACGAGCAGTACTTC; cdr3_aa: CATIGRTSVYEQYF
clone_size: few; v_call: TRBV4-2; d_call: NA; j_call: TRBJ1-6; cdr3_nt: TGTGCCAGCACCCCGGTCGGTCCTCCGGATAATTCACCCCTCCACTTT; cdr3_aa: CASTPVGPPDNSPLHF